These T cell receptor beta chains were read from a single sample in a study of blood T cell repertoires in COVID-19. Only in-frame clones appear in the TCRdb table, and some are missing; sequencing was by immunoSEQ multiplex PCR. The sample has about 140,000 clones, about 83% seen once; the top ten hold 1.5% to 2%. Sequences were obtained from peripheral blood. Receptor source: a human donor in a cohort sampled during active COVID-19. Each CDR3 is given with its conserved first and last residue. Fields, in order: V gene, clone size, J gene, D gene, CDR3 protein, CDR3 DNA. D genes are given only for firm matches. Expanded clones are given a class, and other clones once, few, many or no size at all.

>TRBV5-1|few|TRBJ2-2|-
CASSLSNDGGLSTGELFF
TGCGCCAGCAGCTTGAGTAATGACGGAGGCCTTTCCACCGGGGAGCTGTTTTTT
>TRBV24-1|-|TRBJ2-5|-
CATSDIGVETQYF
TGTGCCACCAGTGATATAGGGGTGGAGACCCAGTACTTC
>TRBV19|-|TRBJ2-5|-
CASREGQIGETQYF
TGTGCCAGTAGAGAAGGACAGATCGGTGAGACCCAGTACTTC
>TRBV7-2|-|TRBJ2-1|TRBD2
CASTPAGTLSYNEQFF
TGTGCCAGCACCCCAGCGGGAACCCTCTCCTACAATGAGCAGTTCTTC
>TRBV20-1|-|TRBJ1-2|TRBD1
CSASPWGTGGNYGYTF
TGCAGTGCTAGTCCATGGGGGACAGGGGGCAACTATGGCTACACCTTC
>TRBV18|-|TRBJ1-3|-
CASSPQQQERVYF
TGTGCCAGCTCACCCCAACAACAGGAAAGAGTATATTTT
>TRBV28|few|TRBJ1-4|TRBD1
CASSLAGGFEKLFF
TGTGCCAGCAGTTTGGCAGGGGGGTTCGAAAAACTGTTTTTT
>TRBV10-3|-|TRBJ2-7|-
CAISEGVVPYEQYF
TGTGCCATCTCTGAGGGCGTCGTCCCGTACGAGCAGTACTTC
>TRBV28|-|TRBJ2-5|-
CASRSVAKTQYF
TGTGCCAGTCGAAGCGTGGCGAAGACCCAGTACTTC
>TRBV14|-|TRBJ1-1|-
CASSQDNRRPPGDFF
TGTGCCAGCAGCCAAGATAATCGGAGGCCTCCCGGGGATTTCTTT
>TRBV4-1|-|TRBJ2-2|-
CASAGSNTGELFF
TGCGCCAGCGCGGGCTCGAACACCGGGGAGCTGTTTTTT
>TRBV6-5|-|TRBJ2-2|TRBD2
CASSFGLAATTGELFF
TGTGCCAGCAGTTTTGGACTAGCGGCCACCACCGGGGAGCTGTTTTTT
>TRBV18|-|TRBJ1-5|TRBD1
CASSPPRGQGAFQPQHF
TGTGCCAGCTCACCACCGCGGGGACAGGGGGCATTTCAGCCCCAGCATTTT
>TRBV7-2|-|TRBJ2-7|-
CASSLNALTYEQYF
TGTGCCAGCAGCTTAAACGCGTTAACCTACGAGCAGTACTTC
>TRBV19|-|TRBJ1-2|-
CASTENRVYSYGYTF
TGTGCCAGTACAGAAAACAGGGTGTATAGCTATGGCTACACCTTC
>TRBV5-4|once|TRBJ2-3|-
CASIPTGTDTQYF
TGTGCCAGCATCCCGACAGGCACAGATACGCAGTATTTT
>TRBV19|-|TRBJ1-4|TRBD1
CASRSGTANNEKLFF
TGTGCCAGTAGATCGGGGACAGCAAATAATGAAAAACTGTTTTTT
>TRBV7-3|once|TRBJ2-1|TRBD2
CASSPTGTSGSRSYNEQFF
TGTGCCAGCAGTCCGACCGGGACTAGCGGGAGTCGGTCCTACAATGAGCAGTTCTTC
>TRBV9|-|TRBJ2-3|TRBD2
CASSVGTSGSTGLDTQYF
TGTGCCAGCAGCGTAGGGACTAGCGGGAGTACGGGCCTCGATACGCAGTATTTT
>TRBV5-4|-|TRBJ2-3|-
CASSLVPRLSDTQYF
TGTGCCAGCAGCTTGGTTCCTAGATTGTCAGATACGCAGTATTTT
>TRBV19|once|TRBJ2-7|TRBD1
CASSAGGGFLYEQYF
TGTGCCAGTAGTGCAGGGGGCGGTTTTCTCTACGAGCAGTACTTC
>TRBV10-3|-|TRBJ2-1|-
CAISQGSYNEQFF
TGTGCCATCTCTCAGGGGTCATACAATGAGCAGTTCTTC
>TRBV19|once|TRBJ2-7|-
CASSVSGVPSYEQYF
TGTGCCAGTAGTGTGTCGGGAGTTCCGTCCTACGAGCAGTACTTC
>TRBV19|-|TRBJ2-1|TRBD1
CASSIVPGQGAGEQFF
TGTGCCAGTAGTATAGTTCCGGGACAGGGGGCCGGTGAGCAGTTCTTC
>TRBV29-1|-|TRBJ2-5|TRBD1
CSVLRGTGDSAGRETQYF
TGCAGCGTTCTGCGGGGGACAGGGGATTCTGCGGGTAGGGAGACCCAGTACTTC
>TRBV19|-|TRBJ2-3|-
CATLVTDTQYF
TGTGCCACCTTAGTAACAGATACGCAGTATTTT
>TRBV19|-|TRBJ1-1|TRBD1
CATRTGDWNTEAFF
TGTGCCACCCGGACAGGGGATTGGAACACTGAAGCTTTCTTT
>TRBV5-6|-|TRBJ2-7|-
CASSLRRSYEQYF
TGTGCCAGCAGCTTGCGTCGGTCCTACGAGCAGTACTTC